The 8 T cell receptor beta chains given below trace back to one sample, sequenced in a study of blood T cell repertoires in COVID-19. This table comes from immunoSEQ multiplex PCR, and its TCRdb copy is limited to in-frame clones, with some not included. The data show approximately 31,000 clones, roughly 90% seen once. The sample was peripheral blood. These receptors all come from a human donor in a cohort sampled during active COVID-19.

The chain couples TRBV5-1 to TRBJ2-6; D gene uncertain. The CDR3 covers 16 residues. Trimming took off 0 bases at V and 0 bases at J, with 7 bases between the two ends. Germline V lookup: CDR1 SGHRS, CDR2 YFSETQ. CDR3 protein: CASSLDANSGANVLTF. In DNA, the CDR3 is TGCGCCAGCAGCTTGGACGCGAACTCTGGGGCCAACGTCCTGACTTTC.

The chain joins TRBV3-1 (or the pseudogene TRBV3-2) to TRBJ2-7; 11 nucleotides agree with TRBD1. The length of the CDR3 is 15 residues. Looked up from germline, CDR1 is LGHDT and CDR2 is YNNKEL (reference sequence). Unmatched junction bases numbered 4, after V lost 3 bases and J lost 3 bases. The CDR3 DNA follows: TGTGCCAGCAGCCACACCGGGACAGGGGGCTACGAGCAGTACTTC. It translates to CASSHTGTGGYEQYF.

CDR3 residues: CASSLQGYNEQFF. In DNA, the CDR3 is TGTGCCAGCTCATTACAGGGGTACAATGAGCAGTTCTTC. The chain is built from TRBV18 and TRBJ2-1, with TRBD1 identical over 7 bases. Per the germline V gene, CDR1 is KGHSH and CDR2 is LQKENI. The CDR3 consists of 13 residues. Trimming cost V 5 bases and J 4 bases; bases outside gene matches: 2.

The rearrangement joins TRBV5-4 to TRBJ1-1; 7 nucleotides agree with TRBD1. Germline values: CDR1 SGHNT, CDR2 YYREEE (reference sequence). This CDR3 spans 15 amino acids. The junction had 14 bases not matched to a gene; V was cut back by 6 bases and J by 6 bases. CDR3 nucleotides: TGTGCCAGCACCCCTTTTAAACAGGGGAAGGCTGAAGCTTTCTTT. Translating gives CASTPFKQGKAEAFF.

This chain joins TRBV30 and TRBJ2-3, with 10 bases lining up with TRBD1. The germline V gene encodes CDR1 GTSNPN and CDR2 SVGIG (reference sequence). The CDR3 is made up of 13 amino acids. V lost 5 bases to trimming and J lost 4 bases; unmatched junction nucleotides: 3. In nucleotides, the CDR3 is TGTGCCTGGGGACAGGGGGTCGCAGATACGCAGTATTTT. This codes for CAWGQGVADTQYF.

The chain is built from TRBV28 and TRBJ1-1; TRBD1 matches at 9 bases. Looked up from germline, CDR1 is MDHEN and CDR2 is SYDVKM. The CDR3 covers 17 residues. Germline trimming cut 4 bases from V and 1 base from J; bases unmatched to any gene: 10. The CDR3 DNA reads as TGTGCCAGCAGTTCGAAACGGACGACAGGGGGGAACACTGAAGCTTTCTTT. It is translated as CASSSKRTTGGNTEAFF.

This clone is a singleton in its sample. The J gene is TRBJ2-5, the V gene TRBV5-4; 9 positions agree with TRBD1. The CDR3 runs 16 residues. V gave up 5 bases and J gave up 4 bases; unmatched junction bases: 12. Germline CDR1 reads SGHNT; CDR2 reads YYREEE (reference sequence). The CDR3 loop reads CASSPPGDRVSETQYF. CDR3 bases: TGTGCCAGCAGTCCCCCGGGGGACAGGGTGTCAGAGACCCAGTACTTC.

The chain recombines TRBV6-6 with TRBJ2-1; possibly TRBD2 for D (7 bases). Trimming removed 3 bases at V and 7 bases at J, with 19 bases between. The CDR3 sequence is 16 residues long. Germline V lookup: CDR1 MNHNY, CDR2 SVGAGI (reference sequence). The CDR3 sequence: CASSYSAIGGGNEQFF. The DNA of the CDR3 is TGTGCCAGCAGTTATTCAGCCATAGGGGGGGGGAATGAGCAGTTCTTC.